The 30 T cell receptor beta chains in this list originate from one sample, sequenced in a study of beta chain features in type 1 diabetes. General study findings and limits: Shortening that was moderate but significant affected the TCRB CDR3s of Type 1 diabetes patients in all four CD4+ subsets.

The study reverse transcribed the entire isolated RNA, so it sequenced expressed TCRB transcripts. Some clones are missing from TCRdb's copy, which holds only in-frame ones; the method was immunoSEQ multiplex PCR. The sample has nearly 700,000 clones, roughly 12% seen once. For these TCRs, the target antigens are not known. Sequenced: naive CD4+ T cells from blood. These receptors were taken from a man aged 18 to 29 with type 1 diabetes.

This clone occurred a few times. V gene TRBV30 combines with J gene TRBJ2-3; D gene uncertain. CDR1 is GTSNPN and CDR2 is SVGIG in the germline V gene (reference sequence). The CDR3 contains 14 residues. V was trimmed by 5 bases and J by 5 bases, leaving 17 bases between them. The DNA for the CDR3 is TGTGCCTGGGCCGGTGGGCTCCCCAAAGATACGCAGTATTTT. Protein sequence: CAWAGGLPKDTQYF.

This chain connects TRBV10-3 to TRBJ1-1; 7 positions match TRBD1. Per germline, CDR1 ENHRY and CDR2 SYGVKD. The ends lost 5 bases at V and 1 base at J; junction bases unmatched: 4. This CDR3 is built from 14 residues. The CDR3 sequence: CAISIQGQNTEAFF. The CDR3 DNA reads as TGTGCCATCAGTATACAGGGGCAGAACACTGAAGCTTTCTTT.

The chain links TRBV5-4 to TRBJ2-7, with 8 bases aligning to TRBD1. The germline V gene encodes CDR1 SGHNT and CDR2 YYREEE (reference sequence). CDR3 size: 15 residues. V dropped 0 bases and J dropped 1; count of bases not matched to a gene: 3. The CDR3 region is CASSLGGTGSYEQYF. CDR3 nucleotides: TGTGCCAGCAGCTTGGGGGGGACAGGTTCCTACGAGCAGTACTTC.

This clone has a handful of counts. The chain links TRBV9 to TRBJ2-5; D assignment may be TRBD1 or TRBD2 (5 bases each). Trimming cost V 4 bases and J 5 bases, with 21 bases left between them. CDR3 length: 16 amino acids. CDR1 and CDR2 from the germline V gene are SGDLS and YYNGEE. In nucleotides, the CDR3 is TGTGCCAGCAGCCCGCGTGGTCGGGGCTCGGGGGAGACCCAGTACTTC. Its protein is CASSPRGRGSGETQYF.

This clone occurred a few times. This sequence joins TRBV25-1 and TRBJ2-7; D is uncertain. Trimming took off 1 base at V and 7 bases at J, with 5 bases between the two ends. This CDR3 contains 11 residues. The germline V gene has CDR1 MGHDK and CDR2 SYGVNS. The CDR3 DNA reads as TGTGCCAGCAGTGAATCGATAGAGCAGTACTTC. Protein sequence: CASSESIEQYF.

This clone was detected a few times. CDR3 residues: CASSLPNYRVSNQPQHF. CDR3 nucleotide sequence: TGTGCCAGCAGCTTACCGAATTACAGGGTCAGCAATCAGCCCCAGCATTTT. The chain has TRBV21-1 and TRBJ1-5; the D call TRBD1 from the table was never checked on the DNA. TRBV21-1 is an annotated pseudogene. The CDR3 has 17 residues.

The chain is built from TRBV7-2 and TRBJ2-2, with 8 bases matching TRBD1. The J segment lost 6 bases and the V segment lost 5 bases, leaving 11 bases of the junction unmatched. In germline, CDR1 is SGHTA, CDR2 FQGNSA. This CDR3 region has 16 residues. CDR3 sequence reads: CASSPSWTGSSGELFF. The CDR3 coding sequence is TGTGCCAGCAGCCCAAGCTGGACAGGGAGTTCCGGGGAGCTGTTTTTT.

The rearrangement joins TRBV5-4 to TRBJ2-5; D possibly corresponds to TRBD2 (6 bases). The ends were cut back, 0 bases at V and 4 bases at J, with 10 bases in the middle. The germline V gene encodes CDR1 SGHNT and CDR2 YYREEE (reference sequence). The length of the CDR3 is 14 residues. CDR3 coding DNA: TGTGCCAGCAGCTTGGTAGGGACTGTAGAGACCCAGTACTTC. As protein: CASSLVGTVETQYF.

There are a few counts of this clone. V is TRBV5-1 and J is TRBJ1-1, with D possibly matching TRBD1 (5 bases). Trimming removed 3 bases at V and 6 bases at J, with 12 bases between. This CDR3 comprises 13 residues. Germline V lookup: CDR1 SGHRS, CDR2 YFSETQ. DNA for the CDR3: TGCGCCAGCAGCTCGGGGCCCGGCGCTGAAGCTTTCTTT. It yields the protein CASSSGPGAEAFF.

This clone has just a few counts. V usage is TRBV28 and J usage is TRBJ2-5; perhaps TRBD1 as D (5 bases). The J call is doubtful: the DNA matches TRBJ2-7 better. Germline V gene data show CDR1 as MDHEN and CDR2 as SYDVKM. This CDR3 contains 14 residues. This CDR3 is CASSPEAGLTEQYF. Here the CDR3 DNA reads TGTGCCAGCAGCCCCGAGGCAGGGCTGACCGAGCAGTACTTC.

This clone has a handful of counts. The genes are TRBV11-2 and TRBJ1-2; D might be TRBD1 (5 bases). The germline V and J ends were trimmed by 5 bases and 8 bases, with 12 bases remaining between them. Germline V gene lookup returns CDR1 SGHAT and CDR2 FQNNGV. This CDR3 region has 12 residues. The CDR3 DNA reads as TGTGCCAGCAGCCAAACGCAGGGCGGCTACACCTTC. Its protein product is CASSQTQGGYTF. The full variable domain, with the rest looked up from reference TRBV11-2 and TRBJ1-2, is EAGVAQSPRYKIIEKRQSVAFWCNPISGHATLYWYQQILGQGPKLLIQFQNNGVVDDSQLPKDRFSAERLKGVDSTLKIQPAKLEDSAVYLCASSQTQGGYTFGSGTRLTVV.

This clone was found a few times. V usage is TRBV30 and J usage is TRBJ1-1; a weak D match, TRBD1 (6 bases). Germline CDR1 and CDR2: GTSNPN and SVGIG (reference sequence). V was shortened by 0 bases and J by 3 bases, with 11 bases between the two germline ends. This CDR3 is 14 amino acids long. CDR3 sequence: CAWSVDSRYTEAFF. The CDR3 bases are TGTGCCTGGAGTGTGGACAGTAGGTACACTGAAGCTTTCTTT.

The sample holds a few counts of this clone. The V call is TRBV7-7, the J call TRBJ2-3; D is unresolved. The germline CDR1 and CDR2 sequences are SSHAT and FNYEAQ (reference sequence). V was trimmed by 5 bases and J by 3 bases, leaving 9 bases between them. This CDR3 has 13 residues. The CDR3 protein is CASSPGGTDTQYF. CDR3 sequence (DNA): TGTGCCAGCAGCCCCGGTGGGACAGATACGCAGTATTTT.

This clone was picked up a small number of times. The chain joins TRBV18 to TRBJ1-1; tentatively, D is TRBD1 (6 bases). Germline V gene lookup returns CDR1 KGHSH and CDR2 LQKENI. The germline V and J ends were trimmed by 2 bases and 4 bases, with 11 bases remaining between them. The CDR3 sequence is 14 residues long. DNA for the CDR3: TGTGCCAGCTCACCAGGGGGGCAGGGCACTGAAGCTTTCTTT. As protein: CASSPGGQGTEAFF. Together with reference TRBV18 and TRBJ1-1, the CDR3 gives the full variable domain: NAGVMQNPRHLVRRRGQEARLRCSPMKGHSHVYWYRQLPEEGLKFMVYLQKENIIDESGMPKERFSAEFPKEGPSILRIQQVVRGDSAAYFCASSPGGQGTEAFFGQGTRLTVV.

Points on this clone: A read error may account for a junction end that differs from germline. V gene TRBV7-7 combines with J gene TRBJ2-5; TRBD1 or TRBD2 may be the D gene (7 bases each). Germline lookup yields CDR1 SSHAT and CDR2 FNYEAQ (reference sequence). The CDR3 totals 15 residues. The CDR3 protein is CASSAAQGGTETQYF. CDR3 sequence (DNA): TGTGCTAGCAGCGCCGCCCAGGGGGGGACGGAGACCCAGTACTTC. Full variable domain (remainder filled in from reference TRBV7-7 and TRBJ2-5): GAGVSQSPRYKVTKRGQDVTLRCDPISSHATLYWYQQALGQGPEFLTYFNYEAQPDKSGLPSDRFSAERPEGSISTLTIQRTEQRDSAMYRCASSAAQGGTETQYFGPGTRLLVL.

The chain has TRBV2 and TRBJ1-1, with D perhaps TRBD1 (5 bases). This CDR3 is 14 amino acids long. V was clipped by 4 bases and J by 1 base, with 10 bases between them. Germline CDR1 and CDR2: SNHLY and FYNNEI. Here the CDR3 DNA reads TGTGCCAGCAGTGTACAGGCCCCGAACACTGAAGCTTTCTTT. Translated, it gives CASSVQAPNTEAFF.

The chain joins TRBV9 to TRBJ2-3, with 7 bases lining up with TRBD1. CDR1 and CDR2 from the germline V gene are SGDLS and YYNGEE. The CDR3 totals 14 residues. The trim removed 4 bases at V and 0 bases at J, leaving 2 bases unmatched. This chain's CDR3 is CASSPGQSTDTQYF. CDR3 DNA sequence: TGTGCCAGCAGCCCGGGACAGAGCACAGATACGCAGTATTTT.

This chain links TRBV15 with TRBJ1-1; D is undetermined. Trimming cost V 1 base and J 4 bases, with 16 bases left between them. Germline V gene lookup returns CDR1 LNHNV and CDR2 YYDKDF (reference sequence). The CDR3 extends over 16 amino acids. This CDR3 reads CATSRADWWGITEAFF. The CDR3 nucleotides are TGTGCCACCAGCAGAGCGGATTGGTGGGGAATCACTGAAGCTTTCTTT.

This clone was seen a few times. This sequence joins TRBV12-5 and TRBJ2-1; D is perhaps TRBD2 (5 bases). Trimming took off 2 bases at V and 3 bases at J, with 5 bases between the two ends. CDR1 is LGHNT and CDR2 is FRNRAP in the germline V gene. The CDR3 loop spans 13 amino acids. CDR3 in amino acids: CASGLRGYNEQFF. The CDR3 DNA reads TGTGCTAGTGGTTTGCGGGGCTACAATGAGCAGTTCTTC.

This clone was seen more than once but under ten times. CDR3 nucleotide sequence: TGTGCCAGCAGTTACTCCCGGGGGCAAGGATATGGCTACACCTTC. This encodes CASSYSRGQGYGYTF. V and J are TRBV6-5 and TRBJ1-2, with a tentative D call TRBD1 (6 bases). V lost 0 bases and J 5 bases, leaving 13 bases between the germline ends. In germline, CDR1 is MNHEY, CDR2 SVGAGI. This CDR3 has 15 residues.

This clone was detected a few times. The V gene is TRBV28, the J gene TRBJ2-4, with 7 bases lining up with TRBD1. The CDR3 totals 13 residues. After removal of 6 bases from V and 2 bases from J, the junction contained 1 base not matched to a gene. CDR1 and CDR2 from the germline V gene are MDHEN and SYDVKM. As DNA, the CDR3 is TGTGCCAGCAGGACAGGGTCCAAAAACATTCAGTACTTC. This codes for CASRTGSKNIQYF.

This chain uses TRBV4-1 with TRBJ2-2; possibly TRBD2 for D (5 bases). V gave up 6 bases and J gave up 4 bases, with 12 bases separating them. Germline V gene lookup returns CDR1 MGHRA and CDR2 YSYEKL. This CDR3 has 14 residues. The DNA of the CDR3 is TGCGCCAGCAGACCGATCGGAGGCACCGGGGAGCTGTTTTTT. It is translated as CASRPIGGTGELFF.

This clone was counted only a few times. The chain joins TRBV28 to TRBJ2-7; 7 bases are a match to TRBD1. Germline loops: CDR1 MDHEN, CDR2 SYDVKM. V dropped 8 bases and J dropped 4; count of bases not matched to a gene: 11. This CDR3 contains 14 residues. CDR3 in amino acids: CASGGTGEEYEQYF. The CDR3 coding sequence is TGTGCCAGCGGGGGAACAGGGGAAGAGTACGAGCAGTACTTC.

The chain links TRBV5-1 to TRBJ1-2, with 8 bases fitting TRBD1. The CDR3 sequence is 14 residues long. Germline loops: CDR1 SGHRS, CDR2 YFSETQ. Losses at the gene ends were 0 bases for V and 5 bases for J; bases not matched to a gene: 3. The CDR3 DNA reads TGCGCCAGCAGCTTGGACAGGGGGATATATGGCTACACCTTC. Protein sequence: CASSLDRGIYGYTF.

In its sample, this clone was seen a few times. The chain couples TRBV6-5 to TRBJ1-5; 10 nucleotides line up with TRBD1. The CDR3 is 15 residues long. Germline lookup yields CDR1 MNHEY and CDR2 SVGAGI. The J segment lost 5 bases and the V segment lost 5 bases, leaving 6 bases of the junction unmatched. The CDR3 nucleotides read TGTGCCAGCAGTCCGGGACAGGGGTTCTATCAGCCCCAGCATTTT. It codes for CASSPGQGFYQPQHF.

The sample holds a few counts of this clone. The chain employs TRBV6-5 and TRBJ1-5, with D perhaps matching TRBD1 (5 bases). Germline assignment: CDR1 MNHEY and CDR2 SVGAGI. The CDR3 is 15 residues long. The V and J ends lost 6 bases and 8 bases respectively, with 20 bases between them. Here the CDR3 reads CASSPGRGGMEPQHF. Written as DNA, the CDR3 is TGTGCCAGCAGCCCCGGTCGGGGGGGAATGGAGCCCCAGCATTTT.

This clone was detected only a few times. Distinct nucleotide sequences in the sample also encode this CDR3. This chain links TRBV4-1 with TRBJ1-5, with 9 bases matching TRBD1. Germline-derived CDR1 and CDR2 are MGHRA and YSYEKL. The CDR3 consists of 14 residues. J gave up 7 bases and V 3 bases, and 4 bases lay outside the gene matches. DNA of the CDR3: TGCGCCAGCAGCCAGGGACAGGGCGGCCAGCCCCAGCATTTT. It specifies CASSQGQGGQPQHF.

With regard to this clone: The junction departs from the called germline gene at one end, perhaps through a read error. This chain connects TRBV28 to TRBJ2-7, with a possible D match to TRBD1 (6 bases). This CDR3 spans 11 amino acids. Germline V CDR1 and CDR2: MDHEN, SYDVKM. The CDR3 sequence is CASSFNRELRF. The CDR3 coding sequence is TGTGCCAGCAGTTTTAACAGGGAACTGAGGTTC.

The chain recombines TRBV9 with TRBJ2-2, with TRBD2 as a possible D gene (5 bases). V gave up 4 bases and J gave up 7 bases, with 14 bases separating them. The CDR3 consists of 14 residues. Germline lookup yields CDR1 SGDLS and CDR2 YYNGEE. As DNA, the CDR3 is TGTGCCAGCAGCTCCCGACTCCGGGGCGGGGAGCTGTTTTTT. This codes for CASSSRLRGGELFF. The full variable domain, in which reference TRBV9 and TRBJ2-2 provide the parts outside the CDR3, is DSGVTQTPKHLITATGQRVTLRCSPRSGDLSVYWYQQSLDQGLQFLIQYYNGEERAKGNILERFSAQQFPDLHSELNLSSLELGDSALYFCASSSRLRGGELFFGEGSRLTVL.

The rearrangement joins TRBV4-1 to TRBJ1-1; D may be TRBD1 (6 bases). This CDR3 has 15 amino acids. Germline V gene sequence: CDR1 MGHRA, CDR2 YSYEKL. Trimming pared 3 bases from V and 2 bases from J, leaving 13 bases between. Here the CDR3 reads CASSHPDRSNTEAFF. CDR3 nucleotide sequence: TGCGCCAGCAGCCATCCGGACAGAAGTAACACTGAAGCTTTCTTT.